The present TCR beta chain was sequenced within a study of T cell responses to AZD1222 COVID-19 vaccine. General study findings and limits: Increases in Spike-specific TCR breadth and depth were seen after two AZD1222 doses. Of the AZD1222 recipients, only five to seven were seropositive at baseline. Clonal diversity was possibly underestimated, and white British individuals and females predominated among donors. Across spike, vaccine-associated CD4 TCRs were found, dominant at 160-218 and 743-854.

Method: immunoSEQ multiplex PCR; TCRdb's copy keeps in-frame clones and lacks some. The sample holds approximately 130,000 clones, 90% seen once. This clone appeared once. The antigen is undetermined. Other DNA sequences of this sample code for an identical CDR3. This CDR3 contains 13 residues. V lost 6 bases and J 0 bases, leaving 8 bases between the germline ends. The chain carries TRBV12-3 or TRBV12-4 and TRBJ1-1, with D possibly TRBD1 on 6 matching bases. Specimen: peripheral blood, collected on day 0 of AZD1222 vaccination. This receptor was identified in an adult in good health. In DNA form, the CDR3 reads TGTGCCAGCAGCGGACAGTTGAACACTGAAGCTTTCTTT. Translating gives CASSGQLNTEAFF.